The rows below give T cell receptor beta chains drawn from one sample of a study of blood T cell repertoires in COVID-19. Clones were sequenced by immunoSEQ multiplex PCR, and TCRdb holds only the in-frame ones, with some missing. Among tens of thousands of clones listed, approximately 83% were seen once. Sequencing used peripheral blood. The source is a man between 25 and 39 years old with COVID-19, enrolled during active disease. The CDR3 runs from the conserved cysteine through the conserved F or W. The D gene is left open where the match is weak. Size tells how often a clone was seen (once, few, many) or the class of an expanded clone, and some rows leave it out.

cdr3_nt cdr3_aa clone_size v_call d_call j_call
TGTGCCAGCAGCCAGACAGGCCCCGGCGGCTACACCTTC CASSQTGPGGYTF NA TRBV6-2/TRBV6-3 NA TRBJ1-2
TGTGCCAGCAGCGTAGGGGGCCAGCCTAGCACAGATACGCAGTATTTT CASSVGGQPSTDTQYF NA TRBV9 NA TRBJ2-3
TGTGCCAGTAGTTCCACCGGGACAGGGCGAAATGAGCAGTTCTTC CASSSTGTGRNEQFF NA TRBV19 TRBD1 TRBJ2-1
TGTGCCAGCAGCCCCTCCCCAGATACGCAGTATTTT CASSPSPDTQYF NA TRBV7-2 NA TRBJ2-3
TGTGCCAGCAGTTTTGGGGGGGTCTCTGGAAACACCATATATTTT CASSFGGVSGNTIYF NA TRBV28 NA TRBJ1-3
TGTGCCAGCAGTTTAGTCGGTGACAGGGGGGGACAAGCTTTCTTT CASSLVGDRGGQAFF NA TRBV27 TRBD1 TRBJ1-1
TGTGCCAGCAGCCAAAACCAGGGGTGGAACACAGATACGCAGTATTTT CASSQNQGWNTDTQYF NA TRBV9 NA TRBJ2-3
TGTGCCAGCGGGTGGACAGGGGAAAATGAGCAGTTCTTC CASGWTGENEQFF once TRBV2 TRBD1 TRBJ2-1
TGTGCCAGCAGTGCAAGGACTTATCGGGGCTACACCTTC CASSARTYRGYTF NA TRBV2 NA TRBJ1-2
TGCGCCAGCAGGGGAGGACGCGGGGACACCGGGGAGCTGTTTTTT CASRGGRGDTGELFF NA TRBV10-2 NA TRBJ2-2
TGTGCCAGCAGCTTAAGCCTAGCGGGAGAGACCCAGTACTTC CASSLSLAGETQYF NA TRBV7-2 TRBD2 TRBJ2-5
TGCAGTGCTAGTGGTCCCCCCGGGACAGGTTATAATTCACCCCTCCACTTT CSASGPPGTGYNSPLHF once TRBV20-1 TRBD1 TRBJ1-6
TGTGCCAGCAGCTGGGGACAGCAACCTGCAGGAGGGACCCAGTACTTC CASSWGQQPAGGTQYF NA TRBV11-2 TRBD1 TRBJ2-5
TGTGCCAGTAGTATAATTCGGGGACAGGGATCCTCTGGGGCCAACGTCCTGACTTTC CASSIIRGQGSSGANVLTF NA TRBV19 TRBD1 TRBJ2-6
TGTGCCAGCAGTTCTGAAGGATCTAGCGGGACCCCCTACGAGCAGTACTTC CASSSEGSSGTPYEQYF NA TRBV27 TRBD2 TRBJ2-7
TGTGCCAGCAGCTTAGGTCCTAGCGTGGTTGATACGCAGTATTTT CASSLGPSVVDTQYF NA TRBV7-9 NA TRBJ2-3
TGCGCCAGCAGCCAAGATCGGGACACCCAGCCCCAGCATTTT CASSQDRDTQPQHF once TRBV4-3 NA TRBJ1-5
TGTGCCAGCGCGGGACGAAATGAGCAGTTCTTC CASAGRNEQFF NA TRBV2 NA TRBJ2-1
TGTGCCAGCAGCCCGTTACGATTACAGGGGGCGTGGGACACTGAAGCTTTCTTT CASSPLRLQGAWDTEAFF NA TRBV5-6 TRBD1 TRBJ1-1
TGTCAGCAGGGAGGGAGCAATCAGCCCCAGCATTTT CQQGGSNQPQHF few TRBV6-5 NA TRBJ1-5
TGTGCCACCAGCAGAAGGACTAGCGGACCTATCGGGGAGCTGTTTTTT CATSRRTSGPIGELFF NA TRBV15 TRBD2 TRBJ2-2
TGCGCCAGCAGCCAAGAGGGGAGCTCTGGGGCCAACGTCCTGACTTTC CASSQEGSSGANVLTF NA TRBV4-3 NA TRBJ2-6
TGTGCCAGCTCACCAGGACCGGGGACTTCCACCGGGGAGCTGTTTTTT CASSPGPGTSTGELFF NA TRBV18 NA TRBJ2-2
TGTGCCAGCATCCAGGGGGGAATTGCGACTAATGAAAAACTGTTTTTT CASIQGGIATNEKLFF NA TRBV28 TRBD1 TRBJ1-4
TGTGCCAGCAGCTTAGGAGCGGGATATAGGACAGATACGCAGTATTTT CASSLGAGYRTDTQYF NA TRBV11-3 TRBD2 TRBJ2-3
TGTGCCAGCAGATGGGCAGCCAAGTTCTCCTACGAGCAGTACTTC CASRWAAKFSYEQYF NA TRBV27 NA TRBJ2-7
TGTGCCAGCTACTCCTCAGGAGCCAAAAACATTCAGTACTTC CASYSSGAKNIQYF NA TRBV18 NA TRBJ2-4
TGTGCCAGCTGTCGACAGGGCCGGACTGAAGCTTTCTTT CASCRQGRTEAFF NA TRBV6-5 TRBD1 TRBJ1-1
TGCAGTGCATGGGGGGAGGAAGCTTTCTTT CSAWGEEAFF once TRBV20-1 NA TRBJ1-1
TGTGCCAGCAGCTTAGTGAGCGAATGGCAAGATACGCAGTATTTT CASSLVSEWQDTQYF NA TRBV11-2 NA TRBJ2-3
TGTGCCAGCAGCCAAGACGCCACTAGCGCGACCTACGAGCAGTACTTC CASSQDATSATYEQYF many TRBV4-2 TRBD2 TRBJ2-7
TGTGCCAGCAGTTTCTGGGGGCGCCCAGGTGGCTACACCTTC CASSFWGRPGGYTF NA TRBV27 NA TRBJ1-2
TGCAGCGTTGAGAGGGGGGGAGCTTTCTTT CSVERGGAFF NA TRBV29-1 NA TRBJ1-1
TGTGCCACCTCTCCAGACAGGAATCAGCCCCAGCATTTT CATSPDRNQPQHF NA TRBV27 NA TRBJ1-5
TGTGCCAGCAGCGAAACTAGCGGGAGAATTGGTGAGCAGTTCTTC CASSETSGRIGEQFF NA TRBV7-9 TRBD2 TRBJ2-1
TGTGCCAGCCCCTCCGGACTCGACGAGCAGTACTTC CASPSGLDEQYF NA TRBV21-1 NA TRBJ2-7
TGTGCCAGTACGAGGACAGGCTACAATCAGCCCCAGCATTTT CASTRTGYNQPQHF NA TRBV19 TRBD1 TRBJ1-5
TGCGCCAGCAGCCCCAACCAAGGGAGCTACGAGCAGTACTTC CASSPNQGSYEQYF NA TRBV4-1 NA TRBJ2-7
TGTGCCAGTAACGAGGGGGTGGGCAATCAGCCCCAGCATTTT CASNEGVGNQPQHF NA TRBV19 NA TRBJ1-5
TGCAGCGTTGCGGCCGGACAGAACACTGAAGCTTTCTTT CSVAAGQNTEAFF NA TRBV29-1 NA TRBJ1-1
TGTGCCAGCAGCTATATACCGGGACAGAGGGACCACGAGCAGTACTTC CASSYIPGQRDHEQYF NA TRBV11-2 TRBD1 TRBJ2-7
TGCGCCAGCAGCCTGAGACTCAGCTCCTACGAGCAGTACTTC CASSLRLSSYEQYF NA TRBV4-3 NA TRBJ2-7
TGTGCCAGCAGCTTTCGGACAGGGAACAATTCACCCCTCCACTTT CASSFRTGNNSPLHF NA TRBV5-8 TRBD1 TRBJ1-6
TGTGCCAGCAGCCCGGGACAGAACTATGGCTACACCTTC CASSPGQNYGYTF NA TRBV11-2 TRBD1 TRBJ1-2
TGTGCCAGCAGCAAATATTCCGGGACAGGGGTAGGAAATACGCAGTATTTT CASSKYSGTGVGNTQYF NA TRBV7-2 TRBD1 TRBJ2-3
TGTGCCAGTAGTATTGACGGGACTCGATTAAACATTCAGTACTTC CASSIDGTRLNIQYF once TRBV19 NA TRBJ2-4
TGCGCCAGCAGCTTCGGGAGCCACTCTGGAAACACCATATATTTT CASSFGSHSGNTIYF NA TRBV5-1 NA TRBJ1-3
TGTGCCACCCAAAAGAAAGGGGGTGAGCAGTTCTTC CATQKKGGEQFF few TRBV10-3 NA TRBJ2-1
TGTGCCAGCAGTACAGCCCCTAACTATGGCTACACCTTC CASSTAPNYGYTF NA TRBV6-6 NA TRBJ1-2